The 18 T cell receptor beta chains below all came from one sample that was sequenced in a study of blood T cell repertoires in COVID-19. The assay was immunoSEQ multiplex PCR, and TCRdb's table has in-frame clones only and misses some. Counted here are 150,000 to 200,000 clones, approximately 88% occurring once; the ten biggest clones make up about a tenth. The sequenced sample was peripheral blood. All receptors come from a woman of 80 years or more with active or convalescent COVID-19.

The chain has TRBV5-1 and TRBJ1-4, with unresolved D. V lost 0 bases and J lost 7, with 13 bases in between. The CDR3 has 15 amino acids. Germline CDR1 reads SGHRS; CDR2 reads YFSETQ. In DNA, the CDR3 is TGCGCCAGCAGCTTGGACGGGGAGTTCGGTGAAAAACTGTTTTTT. As protein: CASSLDGEFGEKLFF.

This chain connects TRBV5-6 to TRBJ1-2, with 9 bases identical to TRBD1. The CDR3 runs to 16 residues. V lost 6 bases and J lost 7; bases outside the gene matches: 16. CDR1 SGHDT and CDR2 YYEEEE come from the germline V gene. CDR3 in DNA: TGTGCCAGCACCCATTCCGGGACAGGGTCCTCCACTGGCTACACCTTC. Its protein is CASTHSGTGSSTGYTF.

V is TRBV7-6 and J is TRBJ2-7; weak D call: TRBD2 (6 bases). The CDR3 is 15 residues long. V lost 4 bases and J 0 bases, leaving 13 bases between the germline ends. CDR1 SGHVS and CDR2 FNYEAQ come from the germline V gene. CDR3 bases: TGTGCCAGCAGCTCCCGGGCGGGGACCTCCTACGAGCAGTACTTC. Amino acids: CASSSRAGTSYEQYF.

The chain couples TRBV29-1 to TRBJ2-7; 9 positions match TRBD1. The germline gives CDR1 SQVTM, CDR2 ANQGSEA. The CDR3 covers 15 residues. Trimming cost V 0 bases and J 4 bases; bases outside gene matches: 7. CDR3 region: CSVEDPGTGPYEQYF. CDR3 sequence (DNA): TGCAGCGTTGAAGACCCCGGGACAGGGCCTTACGAGCAGTACTTC.

This clone came up once. This chain connects TRBV6-5 to TRBJ1-5; D call uncertain. V gave up 6 bases and J gave up 0 bases, with 12 bases separating them. The V gene's germline CDR1 is MNHEY and CDR2 SVGAGI. The CDR3 spans 15 residues. CDR3 nucleotide sequence: TGTGCCAGCAGACCAACCGACAATAGCAATCAGCCCCAGCATTTT. It translates to CASRPTDNSNQPQHF.

This chain uses TRBV9 with TRBJ2-3; D unclear. V lost 4 bases and J lost 2, with 8 bases in between. This CDR3 has 13 residues. Per the germline V gene, CDR1 is SGDLS and CDR2 is YYNGEE. In DNA, the CDR3 is TGTGCCAGCAGCCTTGGCTCCACAGATACGCAGTATTTT. Residues: CASSLGSTDTQYF.

This rearrangement joins TRBV7-2 to TRBJ2-1, with no clear D. V dropped 4 bases and J dropped 9 bases, with 4 bases sitting between them. CDR1 SGHTA and CDR2 FQGNSA come from the germline V gene. CDR3 length: 10 residues. The DNA for the CDR3 is TGTGCCAGCAGCTCCTCTGAGCAGTTCTTC. Protein: CASSSSEQFF.

A single count supports this clone. This rearrangement joins TRBV27 to TRBJ1-2, with 9 positions matching TRBD1. The V gene's germline CDR1 is MNHEY and CDR2 SMNVEV (reference sequence). The CDR3 is made up of 17 amino acids. Germline trimming cut 7 bases from V and 8 bases from J; bases unmatched to any gene: 20. This CDR3 is CASTPLGDRALWEGYTF. For the CDR3, the DNA is TGTGCCAGCACCCCACTCGGGGACAGGGCCTTATGGGAGGGCTACACCTTC.

The chain uses TRBV10-2 and TRBJ2-7; D is ambiguous. V was cut by 6 bases and J by 5 bases, with 11 bases left in between. CDR1 and CDR2 from the germline V gene are WSHSY and SAAADI. The CDR3 spans 12 residues. The CDR3 reads CASSQVSHEQYF. For the CDR3, the DNA is TGCGCCAGCAGCCAGGTGTCGCACGAGCAGTACTTC.

This clone has just one count. The genes are TRBV11-3 and TRBJ1-6; TRBD1 agrees at 8 bases. The germline gives CDR1 SGHNT, CDR2 YENEEA. V gave up 5 bases and J gave up 5 bases; unmatched junction bases: 8. The CDR3 runs to 16 residues. DNA of the CDR3: TGTGCCAGCAGCACCCGGACAGGGTTTGATAATTCACCCCTCCACTTT. Protein product: CASSTRTGFDNSPLHF.

The chain recombines TRBV2 with TRBJ2-3, with 7 bases matching TRBD2. Germline-derived CDR1 and CDR2 are SNHLY and FYNNEI. Trimming took 4 bases from V and 7 from J; bases not matched to a gene: 8. The CDR3 is 14 residues long. Written as DNA, the CDR3 is TGTGCCAGCAGTGGACGAGCGGGGAGGAATACGCAGTATTTT. Protein sequence: CASSGRAGRNTQYF.

This clone was recorded only once. This chain uses TRBV7-9 with TRBJ2-1, with 7 positions matching TRBD2. CDR1 SEHNR and CDR2 FQNEAQ come from the germline V gene (reference sequence). The CDR3 consists of 16 residues. V lost 2 bases, J lost 2 bases, and 6 bases stayed unmatched. The chain's CDR3 is CASSLLAGTAYNEQFF. The CDR3, as DNA: TGTGCCAGCAGCTTATTAGCGGGTACGGCCTACAATGAGCAGTTCTTC.

This clone was seen just once. The chain links TRBV6-2 or TRBV6-3 to TRBJ1-1; 7 bases agree with TRBD1. Germline values: CDR1 MNHEY, CDR2 SVGEGT. V lost 6 bases, J lost 7 bases, and 5 bases stayed unmatched. There are 12 residues in the CDR3. The CDR3 DNA sequence: TGTGCCAGCAGCTTGGGACAGTTTGAAGCTTTCTTT. The encoded protein is CASSLGQFEAFF.

This chain links TRBV7-9 with TRBJ1-1; the match to TRBD1 covers 7 bases. The junction had 10 bases not matched to a gene; V was cut back by 5 bases and J by 1 base. This CDR3 has 16 residues. Germline-derived CDR1 and CDR2 are SEHNR and FQNEAQ (reference sequence). The CDR3 DNA is TGTGCCAGCAGCAAAGGGGGCTTCACCCCGAACACTGAAGCTTTCTTT. Translated, it gives CASSKGGFTPNTEAFF.

CDR3 in DNA: TGTGCCCTCGGGACAGGCTCTGGAAACACCATATATTTT. It specifies CALGTGSGNTIYF. The chain has TRBV10-3 and TRBJ1-3, with 8 bases matching TRBD1. The V and J ends lost 11 bases and 0 bases, in that order; junction bases with no gene match: 3. The CDR3 consists of 13 residues. The germline V gene has CDR1 ENHRY and CDR2 SYGVKD.

DNA for the CDR3: TGTGCCAGCAGCCTTGGACACAACACTGAAGCTTTCTTT. It encodes CASSLGHNTEAFF. The chain is built from TRBV5-5 and TRBJ1-1, with a possible D match to TRBD1 (5 bases). The V end lost 4 bases, the J end lost 2 bases, and 9 bases lay between the germline ends. The germline gives CDR1 SGHKS, CDR2 YYEKEE (reference sequence). This CDR3 has 13 amino acids.

The V call is TRBV6-1, the J call TRBJ1-2, with D unresolved. This CDR3 is 12 amino acids long. Trimming removed 3 bases from V and 8 bases from J, with 10 bases in between. Germline loops: CDR1 MNHNS, CDR2 SASEGT. Here the CDR3 reads CASSDVMEGYTF. CDR3 DNA: TGTGCCAGCAGTGATGTTATGGAGGGCTACACCTTC.

The genes are TRBV9 and TRBJ1-3; TRBD1 might be the D (6 bases). The CDR3 sequence is 15 residues long. Germline V gene data show CDR1 as SGDLS and CDR2 as YYNGEE. The ends were cut back, 0 bases at V and 4 bases at J, with 11 bases in the middle. CDR3 loop: CASSVEGGVGNTIYF. The CDR3 region has the DNA TGTGCCAGCAGCGTAGAAGGGGGGGTCGGAAACACCATATATTTT.